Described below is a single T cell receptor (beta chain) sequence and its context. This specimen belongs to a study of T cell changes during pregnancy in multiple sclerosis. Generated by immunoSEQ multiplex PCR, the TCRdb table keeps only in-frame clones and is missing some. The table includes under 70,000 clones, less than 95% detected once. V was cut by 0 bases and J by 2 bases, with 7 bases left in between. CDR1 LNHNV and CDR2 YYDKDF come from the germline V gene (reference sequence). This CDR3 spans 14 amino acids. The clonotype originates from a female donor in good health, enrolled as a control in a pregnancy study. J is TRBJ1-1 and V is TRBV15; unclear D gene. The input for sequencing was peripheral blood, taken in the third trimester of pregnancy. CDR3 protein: CATSRDLDNTEAFF. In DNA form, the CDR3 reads TGTGCCACCAGCAGAGATTTAGATAACACTGAAGCTTTCTTT.